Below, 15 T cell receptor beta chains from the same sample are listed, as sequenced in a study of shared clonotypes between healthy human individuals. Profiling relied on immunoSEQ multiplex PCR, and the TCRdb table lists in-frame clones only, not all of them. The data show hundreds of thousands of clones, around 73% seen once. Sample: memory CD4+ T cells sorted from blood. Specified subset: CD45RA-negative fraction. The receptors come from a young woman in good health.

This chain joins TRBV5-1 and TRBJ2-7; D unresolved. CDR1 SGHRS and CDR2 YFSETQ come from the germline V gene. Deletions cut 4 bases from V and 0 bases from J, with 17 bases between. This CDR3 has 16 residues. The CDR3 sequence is CASSPGPVGSSYEQYF. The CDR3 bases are TGCGCCAGCAGCCCAGGCCCGGTTGGCAGCTCCTACGAGCAGTACTTC. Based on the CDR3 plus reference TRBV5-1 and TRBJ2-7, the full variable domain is KAGVTQTPRYLIKTRGQQVTLSCSPISGHRSVSWYQQTPGQGLQFLFEYFSETQRNKGNFPGRFSGRQFSNSRSEMNVSTLELGDSALYLCASSPGPVGSSYEQYFGPGTRLTVT.

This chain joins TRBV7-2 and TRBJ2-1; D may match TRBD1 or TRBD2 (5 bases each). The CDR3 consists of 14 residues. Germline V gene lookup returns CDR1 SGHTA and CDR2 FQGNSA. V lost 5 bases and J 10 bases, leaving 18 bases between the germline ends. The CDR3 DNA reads TGTGCCAGCAGCCCAGCCTCTTCCCGGGACGAGCAGTTCTTC. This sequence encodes CASSPASSRDEQFF.

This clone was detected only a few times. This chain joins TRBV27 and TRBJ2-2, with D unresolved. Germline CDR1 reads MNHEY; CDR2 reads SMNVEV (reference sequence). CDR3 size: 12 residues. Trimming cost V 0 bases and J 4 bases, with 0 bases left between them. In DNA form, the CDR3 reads TGTGCCAGCAGTTTATCCACCGGGGAGCTGTTTTTT. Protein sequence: CASSLSTGELFF.

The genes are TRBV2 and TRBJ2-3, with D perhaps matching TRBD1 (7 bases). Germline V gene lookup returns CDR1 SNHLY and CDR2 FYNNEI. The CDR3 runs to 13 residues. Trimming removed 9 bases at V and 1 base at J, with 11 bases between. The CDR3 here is CARRDSGTDTQYF. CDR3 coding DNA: TGTGCCAGGCGGGACAGCGGCACAGATACGCAGTATTTT.

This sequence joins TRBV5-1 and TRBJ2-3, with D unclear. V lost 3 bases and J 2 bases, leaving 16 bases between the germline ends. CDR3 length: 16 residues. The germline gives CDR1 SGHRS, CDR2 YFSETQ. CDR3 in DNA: TGCGCCAGCAGCTCCAACCCACAGACCCCCACAGATACGCAGTATTTT. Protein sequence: CASSSNPQTPTDTQYF.

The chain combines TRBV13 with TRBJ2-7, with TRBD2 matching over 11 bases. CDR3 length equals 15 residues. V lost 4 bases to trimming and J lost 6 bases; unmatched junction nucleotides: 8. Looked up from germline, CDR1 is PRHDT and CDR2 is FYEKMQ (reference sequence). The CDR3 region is CASSSTHGTSGEQYF. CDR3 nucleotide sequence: TGTGCCAGCAGCTCTACCCATGGGACTAGCGGCGAGCAGTACTTC.

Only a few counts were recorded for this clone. In nucleotides, the CDR3 is TGTGCCAGCGCGGGGGCGAGGGCTGAAGCTTTCTTT. This sequence encodes CASAGARAEAFF. The V gene is TRBV19, the J gene TRBJ1-1; D is perhaps TRBD1 (6 bases). Trimming took 9 bases from V and 6 from J, leaving 14 bases between them. There are 12 residues in the CDR3. Germline V gene data show CDR1 as LNHDA and CDR2 as SQIVND (reference sequence).

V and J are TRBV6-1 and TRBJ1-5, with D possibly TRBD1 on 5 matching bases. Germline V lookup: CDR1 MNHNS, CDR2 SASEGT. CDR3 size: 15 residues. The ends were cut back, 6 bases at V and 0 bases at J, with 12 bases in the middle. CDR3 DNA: TGTGCCAGCAGAACGACAGTAAATAGCAATCAGCCCCAGCATTTT. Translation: CASRTTVNSNQPQHF.

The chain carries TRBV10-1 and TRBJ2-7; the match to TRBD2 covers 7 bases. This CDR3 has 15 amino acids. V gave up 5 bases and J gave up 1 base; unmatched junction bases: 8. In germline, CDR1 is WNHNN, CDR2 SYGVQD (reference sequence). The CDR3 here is CASSKGSGESYEQYF. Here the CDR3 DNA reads TGCGCCAGCAGTAAAGGGAGCGGGGAATCCTACGAGCAGTACTTC.

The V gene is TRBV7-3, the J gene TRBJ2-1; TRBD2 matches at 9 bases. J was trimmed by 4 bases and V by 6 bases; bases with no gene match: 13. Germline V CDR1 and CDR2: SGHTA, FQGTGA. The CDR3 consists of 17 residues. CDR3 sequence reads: CASSPTTASGVYNEQFF. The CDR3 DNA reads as TGTGCCAGCAGTCCTACCACCGCTAGCGGGGTATACAATGAGCAGTTCTTC.

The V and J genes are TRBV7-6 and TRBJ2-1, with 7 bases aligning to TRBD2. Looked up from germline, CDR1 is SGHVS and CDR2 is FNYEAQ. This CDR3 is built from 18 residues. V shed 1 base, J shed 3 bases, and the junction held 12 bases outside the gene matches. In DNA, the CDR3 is TGTGCCAGCAGCTTAGTCCCTCCTGCGGGAGTATTCTACAATGAGCAGTTCTTC. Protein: CASSLVPPAGVFYNEQFF.

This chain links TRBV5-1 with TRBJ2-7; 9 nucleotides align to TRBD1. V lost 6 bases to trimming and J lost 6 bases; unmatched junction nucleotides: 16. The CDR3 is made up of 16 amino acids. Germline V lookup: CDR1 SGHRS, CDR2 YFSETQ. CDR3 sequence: CASTKQGARESGEQYF. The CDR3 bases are TGCGCCAGCACCAAACAGGGGGCACGCGAGAGTGGCGAGCAGTACTTC.

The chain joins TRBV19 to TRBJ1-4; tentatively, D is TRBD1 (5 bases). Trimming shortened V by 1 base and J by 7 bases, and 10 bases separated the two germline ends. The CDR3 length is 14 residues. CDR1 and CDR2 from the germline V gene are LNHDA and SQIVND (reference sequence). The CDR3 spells CASSIGGGGEKLFF. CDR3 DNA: TGTGCCAGTAGTATAGGGGGGGGAGGTGAAAAACTGTTTTTT.

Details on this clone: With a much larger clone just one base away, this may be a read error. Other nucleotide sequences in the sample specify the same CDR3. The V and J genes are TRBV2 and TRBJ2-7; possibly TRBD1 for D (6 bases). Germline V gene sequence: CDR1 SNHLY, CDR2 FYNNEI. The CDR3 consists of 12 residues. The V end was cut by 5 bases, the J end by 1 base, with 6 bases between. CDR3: CASSRGSYEQYF. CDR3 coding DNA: TGTGCCAGCAGTAGGGGGTCCTACGAGCAGTACTTC.

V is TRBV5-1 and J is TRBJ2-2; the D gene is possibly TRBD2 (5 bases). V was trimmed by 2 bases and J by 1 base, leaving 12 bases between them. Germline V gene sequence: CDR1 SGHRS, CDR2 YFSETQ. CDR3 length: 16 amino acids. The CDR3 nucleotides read TGCGCCAGCAGCTTCACTGGACTCCTGAACACCGGGGAGCTGTTTTTT. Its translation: CASSFTGLLNTGELFF. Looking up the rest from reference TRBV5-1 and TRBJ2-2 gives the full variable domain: KAGVTQTPRYLIKTRGQQVTLSCSPISGHRSVSWYQQTPGQGLQFLFEYFSETQRNKGNFPGRFSGRQFSNSRSEMNVSTLELGDSALYLCASSFTGLLNTGELFFGEGSRLTVL.